This T cell receptor (beta chain) was documented in a study of regulatory T cells in long-lasting Graves disease. Findings and caveats of the study: TCR diversity was lower in persistent Graves' patients than in newly diagnosed ones.

Described time point: newly diagnosed GD, antithyroid drugs for less than 3 months. PBMC RNA served as the TCR library source. This CDR3 spans 17 amino acids. V lost 4 bases, J lost 3 bases, and 13 bases stayed unmatched. Per the germline V gene, CDR1 is SGDLS and CDR2 is YYNGEE. Comments on this clonotype: Its antigen remains unknown.

Library construction for TCR beta used iRepertoire HTBI primers and Arm-PCR of CDR3 regions. From the multiplex PCR reads, TCRdb called clonotypes with MiXCR, one entry per CDR3 protein. The sample yields around 320,000 distinct CDR3 sequences, approximately 16% seen once. These data also featured in a second study, about T cells in Graves' hyperthyroidism and ophthalmopathy.

This specimen was peripheral blood mononuclear cells (PBMCs), taken at new diagnosis, from a patient treated with antithyroid drugs. The sequence was collected from a man aged 35 to 55 with Graves disease. This chain joins TRBV9 and TRBJ2-7, with 10 bases fitting TRBD1. The CDR3 bases are TGTGCCAGCAGCCCCAAACCGCCCGGGACAGGGGACTACGAGCAGTACTTC. It translates to CASSPKPPGTGDYEQYF.